The 9 T cell receptor beta chains below all came from one sample that was sequenced in a study of PD-1 blockade in classical Hodgkin lymphoma (dated by TCRdb to the early 2020s). The time point label on this specimen signifies: cycle 1 day 1 (C1D1), immediately before nivolumab initiation. All trial patients had relapsed after autologous stem cell transplantation, with cohorts A, B and C differing in prior brentuximab vedotin exposure. A Miltenyi CD8+ T cell isolation kit was used for magnetic negative selection to purify CD8+ T cells from thawed PBMCs. The library was made by the immunoSEQ multiplex PCR assay. Here the immuneACCESS table is served through TCRdb, limited to in-frame sequences with V and J called. Missing clones are a known gap in these copies; in checked studies unresolved V genes cover under half, and the rest lacks a known reason. The sample yields 2,900 or so clones; more than 60% were counted once. The ten largest clones take up approximately 11% of the sample.

This specimen consisted of CD8+ T cells from blood, obtained at baseline. All receptors come from a human donor with classical Hodgkin lymphoma.

This clone has only one observation. The chain uses TRBV18 and TRBJ2-7; TRBD1 aligns across 10 bases. This CDR3 is 14 amino acids long. Germline-derived CDR1 and CDR2 are KGHSH and LQKENI. V trimming: 5 bases; J trimming: 2 bases; junction bases outside the gene matches: 3. For the CDR3, the DNA is TGTGCCAGCTCATCGGGGACAGGGGCCTACGAGCAGTACTTC. Its translation: CASSSGTGAYEQYF.

The gene calls are TRBV7-9 and TRBJ2-2; 7 bases line up with TRBD1. This CDR3 contains 15 residues. V shed 3 bases, J shed 3 bases, and the junction held 4 bases outside the gene matches. CDR1 and CDR2 (germline): SEHNR, FQNEAQ (reference sequence). The CDR3 DNA follows: TGTGCCAGCAGCTTTAGACAGGGTGACACCGGGGAGCTGTTTTTT. This encodes CASSFRQGDTGELFF.

This clone was observed a handful of times. The DNA for the CDR3 is TGTGCCAGCAGCGCACTAGCGGGGGCCCTATCATATGGAGATACGCAGTATTTT. This encodes CASSALAGALSYGDTQYF. The V call is TRBV9, the J call TRBJ2-3; 11 nucleotides line up with TRBD2. Germline V gene lookup returns CDR1 SGDLS and CDR2 YYNGEE. The CDR3 loop spans 18 amino acids. V was clipped by 3 bases and J by 5 bases; unmatched bases: 14.

This rearrangement joins TRBV4-1 to TRBJ1-1; TRBD1 agrees at 7 bases. Per the germline V gene, CDR1 is MGHRA and CDR2 is YSYEKL. V lost 2 bases to trimming and J lost 0 bases; unmatched junction nucleotides: 6. This CDR3 is built from 16 residues. The CDR3 nucleotides read TGCGCCAGCAGCCAAAGACAGGGATCCATGAACACTGAAGCTTTCTTT. Its protein is CASSQRQGSMNTEAFF.

This clone was counted a few times. The rearrangement uses TRBV5-4 and TRBJ1-4, with D possibly being TRBD1 (5 bases). V shed 6 bases and J shed 4 bases, with 22 bases lying between them. Germline loops: CDR1 SGHNT, CDR2 YYREEE (reference sequence). This CDR3 is 17 amino acids long. CDR3 loop: CASTIRGQGSVNEKLFF. The CDR3 DNA follows: TGTGCCAGCACCATCCGGGGTCAGGGCTCAGTTAATGAAAAACTGTTTTTT. Full variable domain (missing parts from reference TRBV5-4 and TRBJ1-4): ETGVTQSPTHLIKTRGQQVTLRCSSQSGHNTVSWYQQALGQGPQFIFQYYREEENGRGNFPPRFSGLQFPNYSSELNVNALELDDSALYLCASTIRGQGSVNEKLFFGSGTQLSVL.

The rearrangement links TRBV7-2 to TRBJ1-6, with a tentative D call TRBD1 (5 bases). CDR3 length: 12 residues. V lost 8 bases and J lost 9, with 11 bases in between. Germline V CDR1 and CDR2: SGHTA, FQGNSA. The CDR3 spells CASGIQGSPLHF. In DNA, the CDR3 is TGTGCCAGCGGTATCCAGGGTTCACCCCTCCACTTT.

The V and J genes are TRBV28 and TRBJ2-3; no firm D call. V was trimmed by 7 bases and J by 2 bases, leaving 16 bases between them. Germline V gene data show CDR1 as MDHEN and CDR2 as SYDVKM. The length of the CDR3 is 15 residues. The CDR3 loop is CASNPIPLDTDTQYF. CDR3 in DNA: TGTGCCAGCAACCCTATCCCTCTGGACACAGATACGCAGTATTTT.

The CDR3 bases are TGTGCCAGCAGTTCCCCAGGGACAGTTTACAATGAGCAGTTCTTC. As protein: CASSSPGTVYNEQFF. The chain recombines TRBV6-5 with TRBJ2-1; 7 nucleotides match TRBD1. Germline trimming cut 4 bases from V and 4 bases from J; bases unmatched to any gene: 7. Per germline, CDR1 MNHEY and CDR2 SVGAGI. The CDR3 is 15 residues long.

The rearrangement links TRBV10-3 to TRBJ1-1; D remains ambiguous. CDR1 and CDR2 (germline): ENHRY, SYGVKD. This CDR3 is built from 14 residues. V was pared by 11 bases and J by 0 bases, with 16 bases between. CDR3 residues: CAASGPSVNTEAFF. CDR3 coding DNA: TGTGCCGCCTCCGGGCCCTCGGTGAACACTGAAGCTTTCTTT.